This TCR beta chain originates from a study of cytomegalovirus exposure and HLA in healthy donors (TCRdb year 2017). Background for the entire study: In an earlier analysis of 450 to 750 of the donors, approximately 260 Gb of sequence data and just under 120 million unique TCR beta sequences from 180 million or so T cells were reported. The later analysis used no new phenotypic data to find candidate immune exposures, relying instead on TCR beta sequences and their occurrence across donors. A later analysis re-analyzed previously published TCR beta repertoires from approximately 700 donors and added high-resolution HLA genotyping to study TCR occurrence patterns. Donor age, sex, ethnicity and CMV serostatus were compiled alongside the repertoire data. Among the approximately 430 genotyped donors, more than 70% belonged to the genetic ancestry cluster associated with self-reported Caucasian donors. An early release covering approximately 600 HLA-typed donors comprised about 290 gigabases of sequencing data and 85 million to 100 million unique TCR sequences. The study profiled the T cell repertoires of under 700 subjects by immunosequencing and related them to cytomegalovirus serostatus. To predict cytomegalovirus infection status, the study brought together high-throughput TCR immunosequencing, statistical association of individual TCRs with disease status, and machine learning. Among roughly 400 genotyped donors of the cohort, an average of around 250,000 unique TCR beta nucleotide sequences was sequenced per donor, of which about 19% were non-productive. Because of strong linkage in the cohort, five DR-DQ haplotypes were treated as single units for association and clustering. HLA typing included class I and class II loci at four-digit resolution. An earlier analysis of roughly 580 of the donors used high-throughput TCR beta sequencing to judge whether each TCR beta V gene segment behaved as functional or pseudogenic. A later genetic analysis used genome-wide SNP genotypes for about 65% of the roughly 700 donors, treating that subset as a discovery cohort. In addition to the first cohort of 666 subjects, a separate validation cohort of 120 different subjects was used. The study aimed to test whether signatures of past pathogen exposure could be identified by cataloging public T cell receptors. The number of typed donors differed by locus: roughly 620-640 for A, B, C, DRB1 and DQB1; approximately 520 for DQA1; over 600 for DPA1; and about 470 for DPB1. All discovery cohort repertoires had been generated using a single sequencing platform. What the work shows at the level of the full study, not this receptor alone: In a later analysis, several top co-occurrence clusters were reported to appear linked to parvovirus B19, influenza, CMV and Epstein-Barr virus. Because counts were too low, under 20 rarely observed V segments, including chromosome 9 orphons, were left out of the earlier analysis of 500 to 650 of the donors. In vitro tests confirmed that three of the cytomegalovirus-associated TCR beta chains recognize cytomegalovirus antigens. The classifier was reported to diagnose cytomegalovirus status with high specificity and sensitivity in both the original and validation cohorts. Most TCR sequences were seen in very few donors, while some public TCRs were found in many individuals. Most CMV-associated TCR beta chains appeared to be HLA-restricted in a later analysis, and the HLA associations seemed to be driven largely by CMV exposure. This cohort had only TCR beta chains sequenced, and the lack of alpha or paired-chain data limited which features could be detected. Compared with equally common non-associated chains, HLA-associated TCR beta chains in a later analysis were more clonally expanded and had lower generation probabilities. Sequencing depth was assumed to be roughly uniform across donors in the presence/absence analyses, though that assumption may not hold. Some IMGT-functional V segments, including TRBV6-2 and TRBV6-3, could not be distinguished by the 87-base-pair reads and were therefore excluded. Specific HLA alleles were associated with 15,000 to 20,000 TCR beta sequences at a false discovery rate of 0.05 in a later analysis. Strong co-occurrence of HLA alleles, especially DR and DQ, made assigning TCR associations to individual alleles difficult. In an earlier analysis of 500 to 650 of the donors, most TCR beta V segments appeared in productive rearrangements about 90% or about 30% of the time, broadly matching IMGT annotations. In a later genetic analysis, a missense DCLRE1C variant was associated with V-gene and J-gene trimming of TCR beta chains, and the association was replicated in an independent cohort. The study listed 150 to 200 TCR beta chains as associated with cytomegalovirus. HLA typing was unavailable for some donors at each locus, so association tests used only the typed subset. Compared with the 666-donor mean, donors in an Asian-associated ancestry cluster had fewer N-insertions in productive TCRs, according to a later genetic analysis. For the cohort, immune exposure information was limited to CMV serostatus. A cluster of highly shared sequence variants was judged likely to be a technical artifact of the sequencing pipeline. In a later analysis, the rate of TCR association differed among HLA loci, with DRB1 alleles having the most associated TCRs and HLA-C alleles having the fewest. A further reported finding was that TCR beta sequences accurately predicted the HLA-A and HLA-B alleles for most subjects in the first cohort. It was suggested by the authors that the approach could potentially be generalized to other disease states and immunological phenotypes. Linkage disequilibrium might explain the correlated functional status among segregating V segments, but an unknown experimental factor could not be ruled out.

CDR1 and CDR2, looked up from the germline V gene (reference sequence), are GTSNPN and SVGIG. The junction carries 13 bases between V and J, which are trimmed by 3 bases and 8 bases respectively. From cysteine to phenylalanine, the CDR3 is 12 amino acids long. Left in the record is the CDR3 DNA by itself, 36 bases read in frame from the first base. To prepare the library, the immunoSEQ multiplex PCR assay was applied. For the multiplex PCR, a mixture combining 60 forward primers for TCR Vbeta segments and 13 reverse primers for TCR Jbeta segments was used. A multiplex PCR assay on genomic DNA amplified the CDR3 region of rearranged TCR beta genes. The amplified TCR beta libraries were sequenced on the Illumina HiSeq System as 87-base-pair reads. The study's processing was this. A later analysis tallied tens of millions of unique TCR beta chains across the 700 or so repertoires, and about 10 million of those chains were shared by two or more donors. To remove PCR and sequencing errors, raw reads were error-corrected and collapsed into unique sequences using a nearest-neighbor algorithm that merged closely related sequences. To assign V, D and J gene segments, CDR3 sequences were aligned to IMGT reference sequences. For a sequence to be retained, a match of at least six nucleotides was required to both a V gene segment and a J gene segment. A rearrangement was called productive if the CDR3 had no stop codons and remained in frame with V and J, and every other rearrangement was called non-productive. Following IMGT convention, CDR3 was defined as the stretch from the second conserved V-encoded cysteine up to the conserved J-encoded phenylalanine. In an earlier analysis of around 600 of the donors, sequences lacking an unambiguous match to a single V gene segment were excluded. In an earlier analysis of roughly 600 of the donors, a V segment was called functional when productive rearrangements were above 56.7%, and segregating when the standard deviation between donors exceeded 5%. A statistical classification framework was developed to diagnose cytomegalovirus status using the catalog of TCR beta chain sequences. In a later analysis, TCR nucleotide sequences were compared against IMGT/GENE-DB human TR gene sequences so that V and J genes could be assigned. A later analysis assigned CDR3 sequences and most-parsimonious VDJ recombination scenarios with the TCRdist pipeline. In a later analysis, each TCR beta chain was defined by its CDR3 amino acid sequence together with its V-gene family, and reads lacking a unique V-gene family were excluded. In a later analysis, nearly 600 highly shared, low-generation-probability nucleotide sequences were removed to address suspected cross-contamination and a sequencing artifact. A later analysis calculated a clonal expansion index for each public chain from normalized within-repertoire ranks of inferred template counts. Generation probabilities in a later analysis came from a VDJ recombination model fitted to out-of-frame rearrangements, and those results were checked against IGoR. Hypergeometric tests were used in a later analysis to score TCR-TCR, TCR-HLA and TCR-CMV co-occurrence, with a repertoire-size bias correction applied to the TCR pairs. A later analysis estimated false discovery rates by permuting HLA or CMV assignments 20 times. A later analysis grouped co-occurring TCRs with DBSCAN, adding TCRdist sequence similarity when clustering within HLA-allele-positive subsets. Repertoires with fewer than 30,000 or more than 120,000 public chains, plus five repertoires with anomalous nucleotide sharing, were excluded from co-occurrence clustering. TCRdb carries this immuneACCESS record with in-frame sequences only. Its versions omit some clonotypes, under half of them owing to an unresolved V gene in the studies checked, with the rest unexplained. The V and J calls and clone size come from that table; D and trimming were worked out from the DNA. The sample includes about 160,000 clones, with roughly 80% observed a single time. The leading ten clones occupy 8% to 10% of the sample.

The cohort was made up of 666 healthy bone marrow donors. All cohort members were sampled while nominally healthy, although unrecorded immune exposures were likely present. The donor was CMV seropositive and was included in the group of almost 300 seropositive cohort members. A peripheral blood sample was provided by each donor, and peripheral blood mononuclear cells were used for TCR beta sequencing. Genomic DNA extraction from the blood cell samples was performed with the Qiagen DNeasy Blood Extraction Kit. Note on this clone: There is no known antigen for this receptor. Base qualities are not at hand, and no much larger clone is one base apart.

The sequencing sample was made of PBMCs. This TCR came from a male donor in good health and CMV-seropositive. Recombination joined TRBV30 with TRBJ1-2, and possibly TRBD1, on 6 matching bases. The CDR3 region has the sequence CAWRDSILGYTF. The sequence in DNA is TGTGCCTGGAGGGACAGTATTTTGGGCTACACCTTC.